This entry is about one T cell receptor (beta chain). This clone was seen at least ten times. No cognate antigen has been identified for it. Coverage ceases 3 residues before the CDR3 finishes, and the germline J gene fills in the end. Its CDR3 holds 12 amino acids, cysteine through phenylalanine. Shown are 27 bases from within the CDR3, in frame from base 1. The germline V gene yields SGHVS for CDR1 and FNYEAQ for CDR2. Cut back by 1 base and 4 bases, the V and J ends lie 3 bases apart. CVID samples and control samples contributed equivalent amounts of genomic DNA as sequencing input. For every sample, a 60 bp segment covering the rearranged TCRbeta CDR3 region was amplified and then sequenced. The immunoSEQ assay, a bias-corrected multiplex PCR combined with high-throughput sequencing, was used to amplify TCRbeta. The paper's data handling went like this. Every unique nucleotide sequence counted as a clone and was annotated with V, D and J genes, copy number and frequency. Sequences were labeled productive if in frame, and non-productive if out of frame or containing stop codons. As previously described, clonality was computed from Shannon's entropy. The predicted amino acid sequences of productive clones were used to derive mean CDR3 Kyte-Doolittle hydropathy. Using the R hclust function, scaled V gene usage was clustered hierarchically with Manhattan distance and complete linkage. Sharing of clones by CDR3 amino acid sequence was evaluated by resampling 12 repertoires per group over 100 rounds. Repertoires were searched for 70 published EBV-specific and a few hundred published CMV-specific TCRbeta sequences. After a couple of CVID samples that produced fewer than 10,000 sequences were dropped from the analysis, 35 to 50 CVID repertoires remained. Entries here come from immuneACCESS through TCRdb and include only in-frame sequences with V and J called. Some clones fail to appear in such tables; in the studies checked, an unresolved V gene covers under half of the shortfall, and the cause of the remainder is unknown. That table gives V, J and clone size, and the DNA gave D and trimming. This sample is represented by approximately 58,000 clones, with no singletons among them. 4.5% to 5.5% of the sample is in the top ten clones.

This record belongs to a study of T cell clonality in common variable immunodeficiency (dated by TCRdb to about 2015). Beyond this particular receptor, the publication reports: Although equal DNA input was used, an average of about 83,000 unique sequences per sample was obtained for controls, compared with some 30,000 for CVID samples. According to the authors, figuring out what caused the increased clonality in CVID would require sequencing the repertoires of T cell subpopulations. CVID TCRbeta sequences were reported to have fewer deletions and N-nucleotide insertions and to lack highly modified clones with 13 or more V deletions. Fewer TCRbeta clones were shared among CVID subjects than among healthy controls (p < 0.0001). Patient heterogeneity within the CVID cohort put limits on correlating repertoire features with clinical complications. Compared with healthy controls, CVID subjects showed increased TCRbeta clonality (t-test p = 0.018), a feature most characteristic of about a third of subjects.

Most of the CVID patients and most of the healthy controls were of Caucasian heritage. From each donor, roughly 4.5 to 8 ml of heparinized peripheral whole blood was collected. Genomic DNA from adults with common variable immune deficiency (CVID) and from healthy adult controls was used to sequence TCRbeta CDR3 repertoires. There were around 22 healthy adult volunteers in the control group (approximately 12 female and around 10 male), ranging in age from about 20 to 66 years, with a mean age of roughly 32. Diluted blood was density-centrifuged over Hypaque 1077 or Ficoll-Paque to isolate peripheral blood mononuclear cells. Unsorted mononuclear cells served as the source of genomic DNA, which was extracted either by Qiagen column purification or by a centrifugation-based method.

The sequenced sample was peripheral blood mononuclear cells. The sequence is built from TRBV7-6 and TRBJ2-3, with an unclear D gene assignment. The sequence was obtained from a person aged 18 to 75 in good health. The CDR3 sequence is CASSLVSDTQYF. Incomplete CDR3 DNA: TGTGCCAGCAGCTTAGTATCAGATACG. Beyond the CDR3, the reference TRBV7-6 and TRBJ2-3 genes provide the residues; the full variable domain reads: GAGVSQSPRYKVTKRGQDVALRCDPISGHVSLYWYRQALGQGPEFLTYFNYEAQQDKSGLPNDRFSAERPEGSISTLTIQRTEQRDSAMYRCASSLVSDTQYFGPGTRLTVL.